This TCR beta chain was documented in a study of T cell repertoires in cytomegalovirus infection (dated by TCRdb to about 2019). Notes on the research overall: Peptide stimulations targeted recently identified HLA-C-restricted CMV epitopes, whose presentation resists viral immunomodulation, together with well-studied HLA-B-restricted epitopes. The HLA type of each donor mattered for the analysis, because public TCR beta signatures pointed to carriage of CMV infection along with the matching HLA type. The research as a whole found: The ex vivo response was dominated by HLA-C-restricted CMV-specific TCR beta clonotypes, and the single most frequent clonotype in two of eight donors was supplied by these HLA-C-restricted clonotypes. Cumulative frequency of public TCR beta family members discriminated carriers of CMV infection plus the relevant HLA type in this cohort and an independent approximately 340-donor cohort.

Reading the germline V gene gives CDR1 MDHEN and CDR2 SYDVKM. Inclusive of the bounding cysteine and phenylalanine, the CDR3 is 12 residues long. This entry keeps only the CDR3 DNA: 36 bases, framed from base 1. The V and J ends are trimmed by 8 bases and 13 bases, leaving 15 bases between them. This clonotype was counted a few times. The target of this receptor is not known. Base-call qualities are not available, and no considerably larger clone is one nucleotide away. The intended sense of this specimen's treatment or condition label: in vitro stimulation with specific CMV peptide epitopes to enrich CMV-specific T cells. Sequencing took place on an Illumina HiSeq 1500. TCRdb trimmed public reads at Q25 via fastp, called clones via MiXCR and kept in-frame beta chains. Every CDR3 protein is listed once, alongside the most common genes and DNA of its rows. Present in this sample are 110,000 to 150,000 distinct CDR3 sequences, approximately 30% of which were seen just once. Of the sample, 52% is held by the ten largest clones.

Sequencing used CD8+ T cells from cultured PBMCs, obtained from culture after CMV antigen stimulation. Recombination linked TRBV28 to TRBJ1-6; the D segment cannot be called with confidence. The origin of this receptor is a human donor in good health (CMV status not recorded). Some clones in this sample may be carry-over from other donors' samples. The bases are TGTGCCAGCTTGGACGCGAAAGGGCCCCTCCACTTT. Its protein is CASLDAKGPLHF.